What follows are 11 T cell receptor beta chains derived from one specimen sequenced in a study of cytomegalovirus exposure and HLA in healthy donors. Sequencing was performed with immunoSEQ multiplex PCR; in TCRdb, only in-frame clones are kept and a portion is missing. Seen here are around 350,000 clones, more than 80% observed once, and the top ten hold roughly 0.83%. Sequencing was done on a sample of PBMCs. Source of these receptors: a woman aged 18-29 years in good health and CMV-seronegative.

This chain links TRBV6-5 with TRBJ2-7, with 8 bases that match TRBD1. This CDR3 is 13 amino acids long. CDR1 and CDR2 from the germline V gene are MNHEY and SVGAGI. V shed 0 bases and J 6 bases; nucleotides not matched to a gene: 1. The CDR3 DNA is TGTGCCAGCAGTTACTCCGACAGGGGCGAGCAGTACTTC. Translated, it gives CASSYSDRGEQYF.

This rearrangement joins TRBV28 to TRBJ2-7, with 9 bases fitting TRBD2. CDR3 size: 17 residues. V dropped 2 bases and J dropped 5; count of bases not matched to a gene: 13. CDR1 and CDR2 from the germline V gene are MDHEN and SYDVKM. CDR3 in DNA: TGTGCCAGCAGTTTAAGTGCGGGAGCGGGGGGACATCACGAGCAGTACTTC. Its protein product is CASSLSAGAGGHHEQYF.

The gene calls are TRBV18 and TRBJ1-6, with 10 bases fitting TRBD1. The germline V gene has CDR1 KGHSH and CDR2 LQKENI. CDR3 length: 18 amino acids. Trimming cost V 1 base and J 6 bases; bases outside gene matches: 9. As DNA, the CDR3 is TGTGCCAGCTCACCACGTGGGACAGGGGAAGGGTCTAATTCACCCCTCCACTTT. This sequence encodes CASSPRGTGEGSNSPLHF.

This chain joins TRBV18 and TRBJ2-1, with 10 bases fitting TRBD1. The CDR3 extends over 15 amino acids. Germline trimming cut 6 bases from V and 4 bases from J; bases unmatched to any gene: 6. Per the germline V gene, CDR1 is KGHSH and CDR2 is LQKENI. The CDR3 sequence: CASSYRDRGYNEQFF. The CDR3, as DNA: TGTGCCAGCTCGTACCGGGACAGGGGTTACAATGAGCAGTTCTTC. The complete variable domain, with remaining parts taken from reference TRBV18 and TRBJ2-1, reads NAGVMQNPRHLVRRRGQEARLRCSPMKGHSHVYWYRQLPEEGLKFMVYLQKENIIDESGMPKERFSAEFPKEGPSILRIQQVVRGDSAAYFCASSYRDRGYNEQFFGPGTRLTVL.

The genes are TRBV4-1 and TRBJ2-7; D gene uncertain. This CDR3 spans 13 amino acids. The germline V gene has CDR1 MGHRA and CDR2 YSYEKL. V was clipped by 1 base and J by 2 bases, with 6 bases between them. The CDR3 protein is CASSQVLPYEQYF. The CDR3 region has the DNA TGCGCCAGCAGCCAAGTTCTACCCTACGAGCAGTACTTC.

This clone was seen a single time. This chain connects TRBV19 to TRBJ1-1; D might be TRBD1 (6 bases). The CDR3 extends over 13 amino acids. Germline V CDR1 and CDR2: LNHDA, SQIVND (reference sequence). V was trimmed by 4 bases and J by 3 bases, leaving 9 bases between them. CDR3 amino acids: CASSKDRYTEAFF. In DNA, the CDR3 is TGTGCCAGTAGTAAGGACAGATACACTGAAGCTTTCTTT.

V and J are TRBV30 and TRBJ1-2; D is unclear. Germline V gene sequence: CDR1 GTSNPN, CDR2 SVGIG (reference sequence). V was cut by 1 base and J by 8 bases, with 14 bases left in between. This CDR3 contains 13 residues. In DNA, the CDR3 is TGTGCCTGGAGTGAAGCGGGTGTCGGCGGCTACACCTTC. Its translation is CAWSEAGVGGYTF.

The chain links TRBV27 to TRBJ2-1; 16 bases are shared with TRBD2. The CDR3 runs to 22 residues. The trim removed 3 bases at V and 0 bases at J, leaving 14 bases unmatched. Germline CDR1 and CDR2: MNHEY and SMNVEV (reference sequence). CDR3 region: CASSFRSLGGLAGGRSYNEQFF. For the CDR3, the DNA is TGTGCCAGCAGTTTTAGGAGTCTGGGGGGACTAGCGGGAGGGCGCTCCTACAATGAGCAGTTCTTC.

This CDR3 is CASSEGDRGRFGYTF. CDR3 sequence (DNA): TGTGCCAGCAGTGAGGGGGACAGGGGGCGATTTGGCTACACCTTC. The J gene is TRBJ1-2, the V gene TRBV2, with TRBD1 identical over 12 bases. The V and J ends lost 3 bases and 7 bases, in that order; junction bases with no gene match: 6. CDR3 length: 15 amino acids. Germline V gene lookup returns CDR1 SNHLY and CDR2 FYNNEI.

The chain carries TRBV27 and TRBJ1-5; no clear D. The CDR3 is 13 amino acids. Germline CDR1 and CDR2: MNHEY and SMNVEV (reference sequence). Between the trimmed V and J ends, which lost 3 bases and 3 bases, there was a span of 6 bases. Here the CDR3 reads CASSFGHNQPQHF. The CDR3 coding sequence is TGTGCCAGCAGTTTTGGGCACAATCAGCCCCAGCATTTT.

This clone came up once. CDR3 nucleotides: TGTGCCAGCAGCCTCGGAGCGGGAGGGTCAAATACGCAGTATTTT. Protein sequence: CASSLGAGGSNTQYF. The chain recombines TRBV9 with TRBJ2-3; 10 nucleotides line up with TRBD2. Germline V CDR1 and CDR2: SGDLS, YYNGEE. The CDR3 is made up of 15 amino acids. Unmatched junction bases numbered 9, after V lost 4 bases and J lost 7 bases.